This T cell receptor beta chain derives from a study of blood T cell repertoires in COVID-19. Germline V gives CDR1 GTSNPN, CDR2 SVGIG (reference sequence). The CDR3 spans 15 residues. Germline trimming cut 2 bases from V and 4 bases from J; bases unmatched to any gene: 5. Assay used: immunoSEQ multiplex PCR; TCRdb lists only in-frame clones, some missing. The sample shows more than 250,000 clones, about 82% of them seen only once. The chain joins TRBV30 to TRBJ2-1, with 10 bases aligning to TRBD1. Sequencing was carried out using peripheral blood. This receptor was identified in a woman in her 50s with acute or convalescent COVID-19. The CDR3 nucleotides read TGTGCCTGGAGTCACCGGGACAGGGGATACAATGAGCAGTTCTTC. It codes for CAWSHRDRGYNEQFF.